Sequencing of this T cell receptor (beta chain) was carried out in a study of control samples from healthy donors and cancer patients. The germline V gene has CDR1 SGDLS and CDR2 YYNGEE. Deletions cut 3 bases from V and 9 bases from J, with 19 bases between. The CDR3 spans 15 residues. TCRdb keeps only in-frame clones here, not all; method: immunoSEQ multiplex PCR. This sample has about 140,000 clones, with about 91% found just once. The rearrangement links TRBV9 to TRBJ2-1; D perhaps matches TRBD2 (7 bases). Sequenced input: blood. The receptor's source is a man aged 30 to 45 in good health. The CDR3 protein is CASSASQVGGAEQFF. Here the CDR3 DNA reads TGTGCCAGCAGCGCGAGTCAGGTAGGGGGGGCTGAGCAGTTCTTC.